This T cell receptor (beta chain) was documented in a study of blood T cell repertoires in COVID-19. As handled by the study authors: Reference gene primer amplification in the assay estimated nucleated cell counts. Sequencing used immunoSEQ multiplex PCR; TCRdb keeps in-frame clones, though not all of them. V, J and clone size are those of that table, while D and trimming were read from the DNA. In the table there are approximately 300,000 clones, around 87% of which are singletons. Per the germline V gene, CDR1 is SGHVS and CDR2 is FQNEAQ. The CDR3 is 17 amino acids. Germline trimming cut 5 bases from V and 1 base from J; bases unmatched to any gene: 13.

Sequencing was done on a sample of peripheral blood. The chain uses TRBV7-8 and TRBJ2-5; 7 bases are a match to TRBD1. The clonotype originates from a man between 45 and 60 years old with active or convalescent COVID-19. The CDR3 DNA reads TGTGCCAGCAGCCGAACGAAGGGACAGCTAATCCAAGAGACCCAGTACTTC. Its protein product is CASSRTKGQLIQETQYF.